The source of this T cell receptor (beta chain) is a study of T cell repertoires in cytomegalovirus infection. Study in general: Public TCR beta signature analysis indicated the presence of both CMV infection and matching HLA type.

This clonotype was counted at least ten times. Its cognate antigen is unknown. The V and J ends lost 5 bases and 5 bases respectively, with 16 bases between them. This CDR3 spans 14 amino acids. The germline V gene has CDR1 MDHEN and CDR2 SYDVKM. General study results and limits: Cumulative public TCR beta family frequency identified carriers of CMV plus the relevant HLA.

TCRdb reanalysed the reads using MiXCR and keeps one entry per CDR3 protein. The sample shows almost 300,000 distinct CDR3 sequences, roughly a tenth of them seen only once. The genes are TRBV28 and TRBJ2-7, with D maybe TRBD2 (6 bases). The TCR was taken from a human donor in good health (CMV status not recorded). Some clones in this sample may be carry-over from other donors' samples. The sequencing input was PBMCs. This chain's CDR3 is CASSGFRGSNEQYF. CDR3 nucleotide sequence: TGTGCCAGCAGTGGATTCCGGGGGAGCAACGAGCAGTACTTC.